The entry below describes one TCR beta chain. The antigen is not known. Sequenced by immunoSEQ multiplex PCR; TCRdb stores in-frame clones only, minus some. Among over 85,000 clones listed, approximately 95% were seen once. The data were obtained in a study of cytomegalovirus exposure and HLA in healthy donors. Findings and limits, study-wide: The classifier reportedly diagnosed cytomegalovirus status with high specificity and sensitivity. The authors enumerated over 150 TCR beta chains as linked to cytomegalovirus.

The CDR3 is 12 residues long. The ends were cut back, 4 bases at V and 3 bases at J, with 8 bases in the middle. Germline-derived CDR1 and CDR2 are SGHDT and YYEEEE. Donors came from a validation cohort of over a hundred subjects, distinct from the first 666-subject cohort. The rearrangement uses TRBV5-6 and TRBJ2-7; TRBD2 might be the D (6 bases). This clonotype originated in a woman under 30 in good health and CMV-seronegative. Material for sequencing was PBMCs. The CDR3: CASSVGSYEQYF. The CDR3 nucleotides are TGTGCCAGCAGCGTCGGGAGCTACGAGCAGTACTTC.